The clone carrying this T cell receptor beta chain has a handful of counts. The antigen remains unidentified. CDR1 SNHLY and CDR2 FYNNEI come from the germline V gene. Trimming pared 0 bases from V and 3 bases from J, leaving 20 bases between. This CDR3 contains 19 residues. The data are from a study of T cell repertoires in cytomegalovirus infection. Overall study findings and caveats: HLA-C-restricted CMV clonotypes gave the most frequent clonotype in two of eight donors.

TCRdb ran MiXCR on the reads and lists one entry per CDR3 protein. This sample has 480,000 or so distinct CDR3 sequences, with about 11% found just once. Specimen: PBMCs. The rearrangement uses TRBV2 and TRBJ2-2, with D tentatively TRBD1 (6 bases). The sequence derives from a human donor in good health (CMV status not recorded). Some clones in this sample may be carry-over from other donors' samples. CDR3 bases: TGTGCCAGCAGTGAAGCGGGACATCCCCTATGGAATTACACCGGGGAGCTGTTTTTT. Its translation: CASSEAGHPLWNYTGELFF.